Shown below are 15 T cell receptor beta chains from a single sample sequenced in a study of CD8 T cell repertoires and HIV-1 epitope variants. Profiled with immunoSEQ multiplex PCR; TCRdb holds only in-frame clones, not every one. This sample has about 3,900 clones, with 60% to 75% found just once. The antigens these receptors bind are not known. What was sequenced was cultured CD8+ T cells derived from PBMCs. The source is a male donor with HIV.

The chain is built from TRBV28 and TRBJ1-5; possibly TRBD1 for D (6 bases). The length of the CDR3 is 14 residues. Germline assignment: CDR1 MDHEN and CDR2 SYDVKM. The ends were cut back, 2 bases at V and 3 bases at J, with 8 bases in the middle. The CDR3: CASSLAGANQPQHF. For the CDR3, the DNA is TGTGCCAGCAGTTTAGCAGGGGCCAATCAGCCCCAGCATTTT. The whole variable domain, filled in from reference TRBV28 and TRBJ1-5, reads DVKVTQSSRYLVKRTGEKVFLECVQDMDHENMFWYRQDPGLGLRLIYFSYDVKMKEKGDIPEGYSVSREKKERFSLILESASTNQTSMYLCASSLAGANQPQHFGDGTRLSIL.

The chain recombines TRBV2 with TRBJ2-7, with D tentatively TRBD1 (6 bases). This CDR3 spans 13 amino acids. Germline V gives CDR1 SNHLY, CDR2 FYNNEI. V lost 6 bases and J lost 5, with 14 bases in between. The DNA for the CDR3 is TGTGCCAGCAGAGGGACACCCTATAACGAGCAGTACTTC. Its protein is CASRGTPYNEQYF. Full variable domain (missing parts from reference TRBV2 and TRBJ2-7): EPEVTQTPSHQVTQMGQEVILRCVPISNHLYFYWYRQILGQKVEFLVSFYNNEISEKSEIFDDQFSVERPDGSNFTLKIRSTKLEDSAMYFCASRGTPYNEQYFGPGTRLTVT.

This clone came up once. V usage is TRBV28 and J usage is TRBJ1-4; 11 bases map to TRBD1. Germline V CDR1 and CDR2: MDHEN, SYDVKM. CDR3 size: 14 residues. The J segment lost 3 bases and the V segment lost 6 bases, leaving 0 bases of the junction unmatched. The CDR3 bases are TGTGCCAGCAGGGGACAGGGGGCTAATGAAAAACTGTTTTTT. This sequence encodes CASRGQGANEKLFF. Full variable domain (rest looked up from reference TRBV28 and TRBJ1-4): DVKVTQSSRYLVKRTGEKVFLECVQDMDHENMFWYRQDPGLGLRLIYFSYDVKMKEKGDIPEGYSVSREKKERFSLILESASTNQTSMYLCASRGQGANEKLFFGSGTQLSVL.

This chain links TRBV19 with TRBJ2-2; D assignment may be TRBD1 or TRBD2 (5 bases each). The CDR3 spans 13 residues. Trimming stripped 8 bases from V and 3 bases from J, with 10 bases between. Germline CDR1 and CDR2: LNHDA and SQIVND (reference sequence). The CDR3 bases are TGTGCCAGTGGGTGGGGGTACACCGGGGAGCTGTTTTTT. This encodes CASGWGYTGELFF.

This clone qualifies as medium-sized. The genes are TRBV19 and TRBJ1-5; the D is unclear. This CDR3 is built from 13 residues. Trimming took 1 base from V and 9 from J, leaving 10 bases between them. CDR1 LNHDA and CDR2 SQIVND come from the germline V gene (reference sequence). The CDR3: CASSIVPEGPQHF. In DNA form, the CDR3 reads TGTGCCAGTAGTATAGTTCCGGAGGGGCCCCAGCATTTT.

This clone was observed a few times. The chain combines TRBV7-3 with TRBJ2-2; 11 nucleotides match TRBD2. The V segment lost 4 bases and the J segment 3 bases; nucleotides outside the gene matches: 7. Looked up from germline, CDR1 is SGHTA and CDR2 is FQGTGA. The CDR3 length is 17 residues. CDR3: CASSYSLAGGHTGELFF. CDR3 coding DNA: TGTGCCAGCAGCTACAGTCTAGCGGGGGGTCACACCGGGGAGCTGTTTTTT.

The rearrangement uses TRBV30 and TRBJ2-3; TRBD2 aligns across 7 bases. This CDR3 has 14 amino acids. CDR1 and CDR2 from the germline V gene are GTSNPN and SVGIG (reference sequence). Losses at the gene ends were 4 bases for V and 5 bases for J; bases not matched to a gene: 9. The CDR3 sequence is CAWTYTGRGDTQYF. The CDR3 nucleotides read TGTGCCTGGACTTACACGGGGAGGGGAGATACGCAGTATTTT.

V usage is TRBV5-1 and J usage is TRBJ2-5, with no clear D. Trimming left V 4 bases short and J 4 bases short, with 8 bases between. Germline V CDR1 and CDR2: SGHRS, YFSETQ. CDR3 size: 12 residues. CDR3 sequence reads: CASSPQGETQYF. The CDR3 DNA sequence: TGCGCCAGCAGCCCCCAAGGAGAGACCCAGTACTTC.

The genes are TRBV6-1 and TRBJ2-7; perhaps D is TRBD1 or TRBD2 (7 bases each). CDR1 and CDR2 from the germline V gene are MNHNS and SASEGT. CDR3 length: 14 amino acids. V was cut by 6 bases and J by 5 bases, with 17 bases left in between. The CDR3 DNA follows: TGTGCCAGCAGAGAGCCAGGGGGGGGCGACGAGCAGTACTTC. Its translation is CASREPGGGDEQYF.

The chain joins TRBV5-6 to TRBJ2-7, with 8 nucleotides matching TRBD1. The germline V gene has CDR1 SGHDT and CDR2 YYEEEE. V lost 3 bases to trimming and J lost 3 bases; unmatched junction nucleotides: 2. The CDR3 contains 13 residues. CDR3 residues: CASSWDRYYEQYF. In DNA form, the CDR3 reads TGTGCCAGCAGCTGGGACAGGTACTACGAGCAGTACTTC.

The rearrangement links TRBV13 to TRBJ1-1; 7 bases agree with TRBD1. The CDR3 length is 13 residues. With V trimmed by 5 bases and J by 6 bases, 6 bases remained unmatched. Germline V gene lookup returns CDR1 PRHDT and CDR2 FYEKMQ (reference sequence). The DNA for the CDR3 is TGTGCCAGCAGCCATACAGGGGACTCTGAAGCTTTCTTT. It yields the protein CASSHTGDSEAFF.

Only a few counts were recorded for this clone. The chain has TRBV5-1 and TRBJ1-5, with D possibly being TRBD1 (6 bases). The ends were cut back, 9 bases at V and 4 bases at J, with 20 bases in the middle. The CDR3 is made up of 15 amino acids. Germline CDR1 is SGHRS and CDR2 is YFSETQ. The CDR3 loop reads CATSARTVFNQPQHF. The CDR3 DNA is TGCGCCACCAGTGCGCGGACAGTCTTTAATCAGCCCCAGCATTTT.

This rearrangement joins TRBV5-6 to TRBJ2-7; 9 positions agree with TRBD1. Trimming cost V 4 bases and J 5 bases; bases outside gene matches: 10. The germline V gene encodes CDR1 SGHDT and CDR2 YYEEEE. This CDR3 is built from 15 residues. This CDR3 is CASSVVRDRVNEQYF. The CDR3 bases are TGTGCCAGCAGCGTCGTCCGGGACAGGGTCAACGAGCAGTACTTC.

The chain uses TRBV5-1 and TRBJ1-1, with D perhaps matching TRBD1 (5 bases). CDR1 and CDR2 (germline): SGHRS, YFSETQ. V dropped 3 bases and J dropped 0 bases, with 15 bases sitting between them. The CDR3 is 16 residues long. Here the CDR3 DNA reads TGCGCCAGCAGCTACGAAGTGGGGGGACTGAACACTGAAGCTTTCTTT. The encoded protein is CASSYEVGGLNTEAFF.

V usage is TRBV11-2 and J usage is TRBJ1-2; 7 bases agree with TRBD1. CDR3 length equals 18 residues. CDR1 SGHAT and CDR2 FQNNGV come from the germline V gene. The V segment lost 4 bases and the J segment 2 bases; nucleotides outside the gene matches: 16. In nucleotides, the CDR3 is TGTGCCAGCAGCTCTACTTTTGGGACAGCCTTTCTAAACTATGGCTACACCTTC. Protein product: CASSSTFGTAFLNYGYTF.